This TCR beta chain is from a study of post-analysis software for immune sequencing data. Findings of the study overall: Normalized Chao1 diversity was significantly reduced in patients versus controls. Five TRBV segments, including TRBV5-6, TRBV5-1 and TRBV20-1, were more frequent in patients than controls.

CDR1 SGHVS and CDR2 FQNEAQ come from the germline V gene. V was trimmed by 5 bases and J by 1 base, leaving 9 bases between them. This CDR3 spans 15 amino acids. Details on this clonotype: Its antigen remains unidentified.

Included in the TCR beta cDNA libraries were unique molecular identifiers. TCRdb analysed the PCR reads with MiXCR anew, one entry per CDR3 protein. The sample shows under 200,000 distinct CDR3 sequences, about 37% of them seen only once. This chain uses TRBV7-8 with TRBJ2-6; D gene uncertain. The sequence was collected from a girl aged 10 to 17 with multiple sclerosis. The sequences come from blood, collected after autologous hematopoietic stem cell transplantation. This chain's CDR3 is CASSVSNSGANVLTF. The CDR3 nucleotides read TGTGCCAGCAGCGTCTCTAATTCTGGGGCCAACGTCCTGACTTTC.